This T cell receptor beta chain originates from a study of blood T cell repertoires in COVID-19. As for the study in general: Spain, Italy and the United States supplied samples that represented acute and convalescent COVID-19. Sample material is recorded as cDNA or gDNA derived from T cells, B-cell-depleted T cells, or PBMCs.

Methods used by the authors: Amplifying reference gene primers gave estimates of nucleated cell counts. Method: immunoSEQ multiplex PCR; TCRdb's copy keeps in-frame clones and lacks some. Clone size and V and J calls were adopted from that table, with D and trimming inferred from the DNA. The table has 80,000 to 100,000 clones, roughly 76% seen once. The TCR was taken from a woman older than 75 with active or convalescent COVID-19. Sequencing used peripheral blood.

In DNA, the CDR3 is TGTGCCAGCACCTGGACAGGGGGCCCGAACACCATATATTTT. Encoded protein: CASTWTGGPNTIYF. The chain links TRBV2 to TRBJ1-3; TRBD1 agrees at 11 bases. Germline V gene lookup returns CDR1 SNHLY and CDR2 FYNNEI. CDR3 length: 14 amino acids. V was clipped by 7 bases and J by 7 bases; unmatched bases: 6.